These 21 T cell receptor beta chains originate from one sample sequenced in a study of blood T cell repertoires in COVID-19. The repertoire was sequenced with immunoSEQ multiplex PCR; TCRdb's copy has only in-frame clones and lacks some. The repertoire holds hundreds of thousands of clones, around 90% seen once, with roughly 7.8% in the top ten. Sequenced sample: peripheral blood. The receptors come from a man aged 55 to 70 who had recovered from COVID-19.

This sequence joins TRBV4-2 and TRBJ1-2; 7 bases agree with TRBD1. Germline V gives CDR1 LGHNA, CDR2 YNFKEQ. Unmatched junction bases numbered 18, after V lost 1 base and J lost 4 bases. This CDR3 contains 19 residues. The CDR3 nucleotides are TGTGCCAGCAGCCAAGTGCCACAGGGGAGGTCTAGGATAGGCTATGGCTACACCTTC. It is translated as CASSQVPQGRSRIGYGYTF.

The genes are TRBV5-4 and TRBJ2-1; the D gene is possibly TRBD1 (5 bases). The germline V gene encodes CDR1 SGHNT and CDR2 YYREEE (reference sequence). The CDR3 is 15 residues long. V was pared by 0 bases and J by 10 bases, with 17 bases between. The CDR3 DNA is TGTGCCAGCAGCTTGGGATCGGATTGGGGCCGGGAGCAGTTCTTC. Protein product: CASSLGSDWGREQFF.

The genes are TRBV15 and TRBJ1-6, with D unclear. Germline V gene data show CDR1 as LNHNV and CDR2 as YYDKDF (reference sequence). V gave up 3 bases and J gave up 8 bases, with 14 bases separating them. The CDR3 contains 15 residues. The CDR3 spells CATSRTRGGDSPLHF. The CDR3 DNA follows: TGTGCCACCAGCAGGACCCGGGGTGGCGATTCACCCCTCCACTTT.

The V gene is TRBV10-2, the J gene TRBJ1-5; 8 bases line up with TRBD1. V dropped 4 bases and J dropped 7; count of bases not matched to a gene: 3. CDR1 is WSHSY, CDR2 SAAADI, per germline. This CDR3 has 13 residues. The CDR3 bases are TGCGCCAGCAGTGCCGACAGGGGCCAGCCCCAGCATTTT. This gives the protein CASSADRGQPQHF.

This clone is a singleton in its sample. CDR3 nucleotide sequence: TGTGCCAGCAGCCACCCGAGAGAATACAATGAGCAGTTCTTC. The encoded protein is CASSHPREYNEQFF. V is TRBV14 and J is TRBJ2-1; D is uncertain. This CDR3 contains 14 residues. Trimming left V 3 bases short and J 4 bases short, with 10 bases between. CDR1 SGHDN and CDR2 FVKESK come from the germline V gene.

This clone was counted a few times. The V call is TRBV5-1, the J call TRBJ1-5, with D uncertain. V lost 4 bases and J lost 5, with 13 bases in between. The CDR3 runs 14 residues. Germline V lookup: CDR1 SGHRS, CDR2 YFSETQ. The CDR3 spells CASSKDGLYQPQHF. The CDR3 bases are TGCGCCAGCAGCAAGGACGGACTCTATCAGCCCCAGCATTTT.

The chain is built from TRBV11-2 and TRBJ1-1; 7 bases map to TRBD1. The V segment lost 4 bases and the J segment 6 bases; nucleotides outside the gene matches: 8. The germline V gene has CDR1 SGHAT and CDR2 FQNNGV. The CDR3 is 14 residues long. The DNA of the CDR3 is TGTGCCAGCAGCTCCCGACAGGGTAAGGCTGAAGCTTTCTTT. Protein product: CASSSRQGKAEAFF.

The CDR3 is CASSFQTGRYEQYF. The CDR3 coding sequence is TGTGCCAGCAGTTTCCAGACAGGGAGATACGAGCAGTACTTC. The chain uses TRBV6-5 and TRBJ2-7; 7 bases line up with TRBD1. Looked up from germline, CDR1 is MNHEY and CDR2 is SVGAGI. The CDR3 is made up of 14 amino acids. V gave up 4 bases and J gave up 4 bases; unmatched junction bases: 7.

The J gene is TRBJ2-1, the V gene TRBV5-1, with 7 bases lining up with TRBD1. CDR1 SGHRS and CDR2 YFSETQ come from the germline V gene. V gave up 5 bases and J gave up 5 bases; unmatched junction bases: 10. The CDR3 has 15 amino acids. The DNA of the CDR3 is TGCGCCAGCAGACGGGCACCGGGACAGAACAATGAGCAGTTCTTC. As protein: CASRRAPGQNNEQFF.

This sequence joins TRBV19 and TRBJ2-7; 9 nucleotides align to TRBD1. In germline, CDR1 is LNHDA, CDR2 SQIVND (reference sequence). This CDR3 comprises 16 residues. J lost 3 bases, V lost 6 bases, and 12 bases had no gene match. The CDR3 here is CASRGYTGTGYYEQYF. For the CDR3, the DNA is TGTGCCAGTAGAGGCTACACCGGGACAGGGTACTACGAGCAGTACTTC. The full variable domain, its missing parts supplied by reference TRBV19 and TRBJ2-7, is DGGITQSPKYLFRKEGQNVTLSCEQNLNHDAMYWYRQDPGQGLRLIYYSQIVNDFQKGDIAEGYSVSREKKESFPLTVTSAQKNPTAFYLCASRGYTGTGYYEQYFGPGTRLTVT.

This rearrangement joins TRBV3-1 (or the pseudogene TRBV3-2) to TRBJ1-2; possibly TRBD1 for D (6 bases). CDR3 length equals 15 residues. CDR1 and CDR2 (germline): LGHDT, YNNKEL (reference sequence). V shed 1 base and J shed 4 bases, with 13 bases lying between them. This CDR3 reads CASSQGGGAGYGYTF. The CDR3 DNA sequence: TGTGCCAGCAGCCAAGGGGGGGGCGCCGGCTATGGCTACACCTTC.

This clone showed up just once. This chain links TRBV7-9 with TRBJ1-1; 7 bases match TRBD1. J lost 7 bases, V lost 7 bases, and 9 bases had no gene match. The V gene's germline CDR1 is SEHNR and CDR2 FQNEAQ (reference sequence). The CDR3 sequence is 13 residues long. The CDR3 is CASTRGGGVEAFF. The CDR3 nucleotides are TGTGCCAGCACCCGCGGAGGGGGCGTTGAAGCTTTCTTT.

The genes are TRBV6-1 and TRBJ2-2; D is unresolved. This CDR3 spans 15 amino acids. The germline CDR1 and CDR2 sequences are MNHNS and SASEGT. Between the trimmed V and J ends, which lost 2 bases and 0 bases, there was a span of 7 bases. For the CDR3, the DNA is TGTGCCAGCAGTGAAAGAAGCGCGAACACCGGGGAGCTGTTTTTT. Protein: CASSERSANTGELFF.

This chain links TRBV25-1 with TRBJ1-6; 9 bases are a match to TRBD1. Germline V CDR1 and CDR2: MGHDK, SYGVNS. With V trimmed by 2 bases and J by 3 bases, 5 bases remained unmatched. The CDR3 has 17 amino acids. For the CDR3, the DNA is TGTGCCAGCAGTGAAAGGGACAGGGTGGACTATAATTCACCCCTCCACTTT. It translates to CASSERDRVDYNSPLHF.

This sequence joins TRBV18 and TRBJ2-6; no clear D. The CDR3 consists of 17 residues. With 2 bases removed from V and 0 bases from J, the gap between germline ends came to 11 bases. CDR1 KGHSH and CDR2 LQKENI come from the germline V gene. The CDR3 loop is CASSPSHPHSGANVLTF. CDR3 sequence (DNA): TGTGCCAGCTCACCATCGCACCCACACTCTGGGGCCAACGTCCTGACTTTC.

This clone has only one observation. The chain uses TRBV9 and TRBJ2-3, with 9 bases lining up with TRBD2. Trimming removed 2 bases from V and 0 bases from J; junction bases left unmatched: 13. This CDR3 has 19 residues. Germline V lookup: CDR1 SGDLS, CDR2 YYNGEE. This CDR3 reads CASSVGSGSGGRSTDTQYF. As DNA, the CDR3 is TGTGCCAGCAGCGTCGGGAGTGGTAGCGGGGGCCGTAGCACAGATACGCAGTATTTT.

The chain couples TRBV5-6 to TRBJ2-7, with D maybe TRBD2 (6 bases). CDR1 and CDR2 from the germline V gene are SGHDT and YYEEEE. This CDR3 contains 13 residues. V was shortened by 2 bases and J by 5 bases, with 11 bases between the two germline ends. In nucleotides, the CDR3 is TGTGCCAGCAGCTTCGAACTAGCCGACGAGCAGTACTTC. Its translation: CASSFELADEQYF.

The CDR3 nucleotides read TGTGCCACCAGCCCAGGGACATTCTATGGCTACACCTTC. The encoded protein is CATSPGTFYGYTF. The chain employs TRBV24-1 and TRBJ1-2; tentative D call: TRBD1 (6 bases). V was trimmed by 7 bases and J by 4 bases, leaving 12 bases between them. The germline V gene encodes CDR1 KGHDR and CDR2 SFDVKD. The CDR3 extends over 13 amino acids.

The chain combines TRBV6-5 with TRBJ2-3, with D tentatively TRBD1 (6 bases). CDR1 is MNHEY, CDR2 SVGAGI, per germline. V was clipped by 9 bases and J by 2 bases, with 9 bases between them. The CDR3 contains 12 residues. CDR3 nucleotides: TGTGCCAGTCGGACAGACACAGATACGCAGTATTTT. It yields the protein CASRTDTDTQYF.

CDR3 nucleotide sequence: TGTGCCAGCAGCTTCCCTTCCAGGGCTGACGCCGGGGAGCTGTTTTTT. This sequence encodes CASSFPSRADAGELFF. J is TRBJ2-2 and V is TRBV7-9; D is possibly TRBD1 (5 bases). Germline V gives CDR1 SEHNR, CDR2 FQNEAQ (reference sequence). This CDR3 region has 16 residues. The ends were cut back, 3 bases at V and 6 bases at J, with 17 bases in the middle.

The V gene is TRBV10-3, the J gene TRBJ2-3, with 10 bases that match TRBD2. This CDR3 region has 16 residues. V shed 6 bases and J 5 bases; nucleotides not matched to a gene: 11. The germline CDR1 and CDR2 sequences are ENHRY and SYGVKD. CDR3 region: CAIREQSGGAGDTQYF. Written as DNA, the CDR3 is TGTGCCATCAGAGAACAGAGCGGGGGGGCCGGAGATACGCAGTATTTT.